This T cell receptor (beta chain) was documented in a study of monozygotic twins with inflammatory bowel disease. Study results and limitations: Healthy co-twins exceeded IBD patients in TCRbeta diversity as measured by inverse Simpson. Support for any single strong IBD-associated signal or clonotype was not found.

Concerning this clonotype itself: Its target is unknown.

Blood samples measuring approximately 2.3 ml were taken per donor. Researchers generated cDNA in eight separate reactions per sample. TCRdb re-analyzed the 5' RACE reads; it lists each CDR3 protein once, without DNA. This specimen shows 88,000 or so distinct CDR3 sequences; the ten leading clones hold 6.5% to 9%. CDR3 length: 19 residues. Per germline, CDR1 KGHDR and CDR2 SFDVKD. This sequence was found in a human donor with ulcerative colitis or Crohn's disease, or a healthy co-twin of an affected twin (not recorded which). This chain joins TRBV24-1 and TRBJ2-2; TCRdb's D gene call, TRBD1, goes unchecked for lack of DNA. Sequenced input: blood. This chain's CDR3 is CATSAPGARQSANTGELFF.